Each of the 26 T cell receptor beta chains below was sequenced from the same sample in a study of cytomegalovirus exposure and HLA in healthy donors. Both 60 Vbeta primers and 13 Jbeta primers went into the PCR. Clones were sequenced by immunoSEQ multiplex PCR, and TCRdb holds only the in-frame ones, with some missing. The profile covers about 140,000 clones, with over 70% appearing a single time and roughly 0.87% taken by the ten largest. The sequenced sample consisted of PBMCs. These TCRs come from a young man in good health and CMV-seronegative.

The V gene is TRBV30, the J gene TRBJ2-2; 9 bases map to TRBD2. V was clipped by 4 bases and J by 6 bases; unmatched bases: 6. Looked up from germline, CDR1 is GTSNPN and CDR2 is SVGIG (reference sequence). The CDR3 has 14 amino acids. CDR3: CAWMGGGAPGELFF. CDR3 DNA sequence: TGTGCCTGGATGGGCGGGGGGGCCCCCGGGGAGCTGTTTTTT. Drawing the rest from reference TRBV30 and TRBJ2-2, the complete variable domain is SQTIHQWPATLVQPVGSPLSLECTVEGTSNPNLYWYRQAAGRGLQLLFYSVGIGQISSEVPQNLSASRPQDRQFILSSKKLLLSDSGFYLCAWMGGGAPGELFFGEGSRLTVL.

For the CDR3, the DNA is TGTGCCAGCAGCTTACGTACCGACAGCGCCCCGGTTGAGCAGTATTTT. Its translation: CASSLRTDSAPVEQYF. This chain connects TRBV7-8 to TRBJ2-3; D is possibly TRBD1 (5 bases). CDR3 size: 16 residues. Trimming cost V 2 bases and J 11 bases, with 23 bases left between them. Germline V CDR1 and CDR2: SGHVS, FQNEAQ.

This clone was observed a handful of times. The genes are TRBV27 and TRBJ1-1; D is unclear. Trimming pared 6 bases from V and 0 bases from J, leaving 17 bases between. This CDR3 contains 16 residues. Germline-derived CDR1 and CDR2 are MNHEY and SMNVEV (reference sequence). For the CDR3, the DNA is TGTGCCAGCAGGGCCCTCCGGGAGATTATGAACACTGAAGCTTTCTTT. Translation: CASRALREIMNTEAFF.

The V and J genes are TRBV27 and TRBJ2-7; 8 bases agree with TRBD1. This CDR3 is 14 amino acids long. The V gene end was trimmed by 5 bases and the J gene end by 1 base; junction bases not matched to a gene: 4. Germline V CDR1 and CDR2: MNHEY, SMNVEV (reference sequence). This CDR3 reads CASSAGTGSYEQYF. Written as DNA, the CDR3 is TGTGCCAGCAGTGCCGGGACAGGATCCTACGAGCAGTACTTC.

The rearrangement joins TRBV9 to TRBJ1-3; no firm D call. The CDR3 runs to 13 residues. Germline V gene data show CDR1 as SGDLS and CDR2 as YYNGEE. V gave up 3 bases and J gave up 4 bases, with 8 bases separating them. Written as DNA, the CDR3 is TGTGCCAGCAGCGGGGAGGGCGGAAACACCATATATTTT. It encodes CASSGEGGNTIYF.

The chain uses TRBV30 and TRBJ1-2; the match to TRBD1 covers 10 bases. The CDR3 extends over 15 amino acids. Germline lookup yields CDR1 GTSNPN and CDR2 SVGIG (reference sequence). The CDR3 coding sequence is TGTGCGAGGAGAGAGCCGGGACAGGGGCTCTTTGGCTACACCTTC. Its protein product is CARREPGQGLFGYTF.

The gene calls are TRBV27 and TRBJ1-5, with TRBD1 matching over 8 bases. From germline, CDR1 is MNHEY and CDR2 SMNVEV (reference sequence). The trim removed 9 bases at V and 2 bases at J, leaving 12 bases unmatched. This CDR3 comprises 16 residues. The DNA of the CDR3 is TGTGCCAGTACCCCAGCAGGGGGCCGTGGCAATCAGCCCCAGCATTTT. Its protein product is CASTPAGGRGNQPQHF.

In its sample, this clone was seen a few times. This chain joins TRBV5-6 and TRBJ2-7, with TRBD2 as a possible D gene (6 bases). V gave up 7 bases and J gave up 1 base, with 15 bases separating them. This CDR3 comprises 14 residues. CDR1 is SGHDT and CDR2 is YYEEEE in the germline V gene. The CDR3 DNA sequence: TGTGCCAGCGCCCCGGGGGTAGCATCCTACGAGCAGTACTTC. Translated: CASAPGVASYEQYF.

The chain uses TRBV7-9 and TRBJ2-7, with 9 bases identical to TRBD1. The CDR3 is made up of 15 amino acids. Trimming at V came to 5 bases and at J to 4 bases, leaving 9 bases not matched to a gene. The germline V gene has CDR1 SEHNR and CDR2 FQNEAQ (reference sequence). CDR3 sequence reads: CASSPSDRGGYEQYF. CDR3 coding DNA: TGTGCCAGCAGCCCGTCGGACAGGGGTGGGTACGAGCAGTACTTC.

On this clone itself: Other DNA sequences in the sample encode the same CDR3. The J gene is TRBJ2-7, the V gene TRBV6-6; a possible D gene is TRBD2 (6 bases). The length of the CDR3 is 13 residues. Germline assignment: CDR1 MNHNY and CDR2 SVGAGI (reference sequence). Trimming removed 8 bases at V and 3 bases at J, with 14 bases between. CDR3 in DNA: TGTGCCAGCGGGGGGTCCGGGGACTACGAGCAGTACTTC. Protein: CASGGSGDYEQYF.

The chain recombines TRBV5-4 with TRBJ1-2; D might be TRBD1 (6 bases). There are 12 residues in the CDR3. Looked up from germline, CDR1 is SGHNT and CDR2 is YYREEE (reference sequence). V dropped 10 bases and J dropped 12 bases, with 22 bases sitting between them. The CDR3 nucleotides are TGTGCCGCTCAAAGGGGGTTTAGAGGCCACACCTTC. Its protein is CAAQRGFRGHTF.

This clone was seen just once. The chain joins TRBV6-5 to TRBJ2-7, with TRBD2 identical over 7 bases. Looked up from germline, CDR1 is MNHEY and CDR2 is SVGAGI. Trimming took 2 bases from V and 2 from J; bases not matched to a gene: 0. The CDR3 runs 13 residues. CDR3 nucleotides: TGTGCCAGCAGTTACGGACTAGCCTACGAGCAGTACTTC. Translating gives CASSYGLAYEQYF.

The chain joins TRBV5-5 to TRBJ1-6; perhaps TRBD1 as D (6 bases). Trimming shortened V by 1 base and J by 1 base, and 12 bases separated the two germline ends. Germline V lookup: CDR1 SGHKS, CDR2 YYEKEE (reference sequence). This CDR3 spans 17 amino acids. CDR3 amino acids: CASSLTSTGSYNSPLHF. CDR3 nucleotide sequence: TGTGCCAGCAGCTTGACCTCGACAGGATCCTATAATTCACCCCTCCACTTT.

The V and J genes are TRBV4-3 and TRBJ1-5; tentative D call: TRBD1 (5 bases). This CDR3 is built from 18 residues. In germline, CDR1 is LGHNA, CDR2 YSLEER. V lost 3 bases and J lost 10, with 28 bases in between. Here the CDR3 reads CASSQEWPRQPGPDPQHF. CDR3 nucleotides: TGCGCCAGCAGCCAGGAATGGCCGCGACAGCCGGGTCCAGACCCCCAGCATTTT.

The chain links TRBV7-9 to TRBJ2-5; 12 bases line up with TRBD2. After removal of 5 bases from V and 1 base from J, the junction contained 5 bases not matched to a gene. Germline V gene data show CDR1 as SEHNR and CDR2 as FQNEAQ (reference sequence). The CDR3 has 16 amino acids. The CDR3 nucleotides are TGTGCCAGCAGCCCCCGACTAGCGGGGGCCCAAGAGACCCAGTACTTC. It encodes CASSPRLAGAQETQYF. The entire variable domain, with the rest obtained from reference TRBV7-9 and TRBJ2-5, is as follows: DTGVSQNPRHKITKRGQNVTFRCDPISEHNRLYWYRQTLGQGPEFLTYFQNEAQLEKSRLLSDRFSAERPKGSFSTLEIQRTEQGDSAMYLCASSPRLAGAQETQYFGPGTRLLVL.

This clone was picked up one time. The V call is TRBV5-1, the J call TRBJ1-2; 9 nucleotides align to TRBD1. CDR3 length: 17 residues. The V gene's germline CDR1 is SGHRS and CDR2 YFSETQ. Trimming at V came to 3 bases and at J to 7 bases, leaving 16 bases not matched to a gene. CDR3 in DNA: TGCGCCAGCAGCTCCCAGTTTCTCCGGGACAGGGTGGGTGGCTACACCTTC. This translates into CASSSQFLRDRVGGYTF.

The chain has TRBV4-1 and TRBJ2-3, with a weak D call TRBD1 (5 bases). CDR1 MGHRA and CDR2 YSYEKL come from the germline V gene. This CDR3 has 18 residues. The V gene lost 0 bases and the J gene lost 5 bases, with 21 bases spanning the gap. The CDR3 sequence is CASSQDEASDTVGDTQYF. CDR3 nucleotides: TGCGCCAGCAGCCAAGATGAGGCCTCGGACACAGTGGGAGATACGCAGTATTTT.

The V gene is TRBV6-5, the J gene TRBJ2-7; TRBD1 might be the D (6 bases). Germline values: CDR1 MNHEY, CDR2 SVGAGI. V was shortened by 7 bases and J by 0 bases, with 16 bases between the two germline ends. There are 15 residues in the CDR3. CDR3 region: CASTPGHPGSYEQYF. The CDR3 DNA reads TGTGCCAGCACCCCGGGACACCCGGGCTCCTACGAGCAGTACTTC.

CDR3 in DNA: TGTGCCACCAGCAGAGGGGTCGGGGGGACTGAAGCTTTCTTT. Its translation is CATSRGVGGTEAFF. The chain uses TRBV15 and TRBJ1-1; D is possibly TRBD1 (5 bases). Germline CDR1 LNHNV, CDR2 YYDKDF (reference sequence). The CDR3 loop spans 14 amino acids. V was trimmed by 1 base and J by 5 bases, leaving 11 bases between them.

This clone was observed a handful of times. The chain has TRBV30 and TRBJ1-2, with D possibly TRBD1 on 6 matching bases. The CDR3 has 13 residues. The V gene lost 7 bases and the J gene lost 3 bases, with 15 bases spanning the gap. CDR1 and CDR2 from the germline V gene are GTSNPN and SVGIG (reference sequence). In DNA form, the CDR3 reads TGTGCCTTACTGCAGGGGCGGTACTATGGCTACACCTTC. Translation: CALLQGRYYGYTF.

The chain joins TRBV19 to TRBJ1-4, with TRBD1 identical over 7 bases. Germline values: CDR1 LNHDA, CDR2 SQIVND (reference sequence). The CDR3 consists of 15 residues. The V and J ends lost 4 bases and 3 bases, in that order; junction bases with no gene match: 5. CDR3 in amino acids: CASSTWDRPNEKLFF. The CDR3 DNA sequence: TGTGCCAGTAGTACCTGGGACAGACCTAATGAAAAACTGTTTTTT.

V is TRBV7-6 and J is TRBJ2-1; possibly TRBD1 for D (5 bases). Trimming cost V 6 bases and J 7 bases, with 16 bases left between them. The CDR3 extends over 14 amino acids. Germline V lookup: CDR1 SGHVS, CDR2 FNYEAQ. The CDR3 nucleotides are TGTGCCAGCAGTCTCGCGGCAGGGTGGAATGAGCAGTTCTTC. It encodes CASSLAAGWNEQFF.

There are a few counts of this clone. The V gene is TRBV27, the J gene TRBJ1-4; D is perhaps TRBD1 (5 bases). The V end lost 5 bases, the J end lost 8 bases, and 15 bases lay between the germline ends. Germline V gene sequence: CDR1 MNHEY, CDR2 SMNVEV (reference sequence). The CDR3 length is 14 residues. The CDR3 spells CASSPPGTWEKLFF. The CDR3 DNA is TGTGCCAGCAGTCCACCCGGGACTTGGGAAAAACTGTTTTTT.

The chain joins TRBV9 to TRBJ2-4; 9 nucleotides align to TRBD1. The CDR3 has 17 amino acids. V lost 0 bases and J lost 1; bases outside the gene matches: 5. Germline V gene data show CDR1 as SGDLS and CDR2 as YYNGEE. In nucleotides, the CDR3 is TGTGCCAGCAGCGTAGACGACAGGGGGGGGGCCAAAAACATTCAGTACTTC. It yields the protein CASSVDDRGGAKNIQYF. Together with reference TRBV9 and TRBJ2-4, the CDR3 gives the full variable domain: DSGVTQTPKHLITATGQRVTLRCSPRSGDLSVYWYQQSLDQGLQFLIQYYNGEERAKGNILERFSAQQFPDLHSELNLSSLELGDSALYFCASSVDDRGGAKNIQYFGAGTRLSVL.

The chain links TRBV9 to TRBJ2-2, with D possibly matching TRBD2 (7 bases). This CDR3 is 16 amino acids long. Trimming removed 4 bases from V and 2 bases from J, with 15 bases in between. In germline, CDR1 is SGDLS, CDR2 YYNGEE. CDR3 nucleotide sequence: TGTGCCAGCAGCCCAAATGGGGGGGCCAACACCGGGGAGCTGTTTTTT. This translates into CASSPNGGANTGELFF.

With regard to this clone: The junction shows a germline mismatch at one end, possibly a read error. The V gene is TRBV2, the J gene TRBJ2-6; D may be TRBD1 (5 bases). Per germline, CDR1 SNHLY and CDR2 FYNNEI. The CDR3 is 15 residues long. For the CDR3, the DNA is TGTGCCAGTAGCCGATTAATTTCTGGGGCCAACATCCTGACTTTC. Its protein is CASSRLISGANILTF. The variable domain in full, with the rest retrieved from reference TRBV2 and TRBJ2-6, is EPEVTQTPSHQVTQMGQEVILRCVPISNHLYFYWYRQILGQKVEFLVSFYNNEISEKSEIFDDQFSVERPDGSNFTLKIRSTKLEDSAMYFCASSRLISGANILTFGAGSRLTVL.